This T cell receptor (beta chain) appears in the sequencing data of a study of beta chain features in type 1 diabetes. The sequenced template was cDNA made from the entire isolated RNA. Clones were sequenced by immunoSEQ multiplex PCR, and TCRdb holds only the in-frame ones, with some missing. This sample has about 410,000 clones, with approximately 13% found just once. The CDR3 spans 16 residues. The V segment lost 4 bases and the J segment 4 bases; nucleotides outside the gene matches: 6. CDR1 and CDR2 from the germline V gene are MGHRA and YSYEKL. The V call is TRBV4-1, the J call TRBJ2-1; 11 positions agree with TRBD2. Material: naive CD4+ T cells from blood. The origin of this receptor is a man younger than 45 in good health. CDR3 nucleotide sequence: TGCGCCAGCAGCCGCTCGGGACTAGCGGATTACAATGAGCAGTTCTTC. Protein: CASSRSGLADYNEQFF.